This T cell receptor (beta chain) was captured by sequencing in a study of cytomegalovirus exposure and HLA in healthy donors. Primers included in the PCR were 60 Vbeta and 13 Jbeta primers. Here immunoSEQ multiplex PCR was the method, and the copy in TCRdb shows in-frame clones only, minus some. The top ten hold 3% of the sample, which has approximately 59,000 clones, approximately 82% seen once. The CDR3 runs to 17 residues. Germline V gives CDR1 SGHRS, CDR2 YFSETQ. Trimming cost V 3 bases and J 7 bases; bases outside gene matches: 11. The receptor was isolated from a girl aged 5 to 17 in good health and CMV-seropositive. The sample comprised PBMCs. The chain couples TRBV5-1 to TRBJ2-2; 11 bases fit TRBD1. CDR3 sequence reads: CASSYSLRTGGFGELFF. CDR3 DNA sequence: TGCGCCAGCAGCTACTCACTTCGGACAGGGGGCTTCGGGGAGCTGTTTTTT.